The 6 T cell receptor beta chains listed next were all sequenced from one sample in a study of T cell changes during pregnancy in multiple sclerosis. The table came from immunoSEQ multiplex PCR; TCRdb's copy has only in-frame clones and leaves some out. Of approximately 80,000 clones in the sample, about 89% were seen once. The specimen comprised PBMCs, sampled in the first trimester of pregnancy. The receptors shown here come from a female donor in good health, serving as a control in a pregnancy study. Some clones in this sample may be carry-over from other donors' samples.

V gene TRBV4-1 combines with J gene TRBJ1-4; D might be TRBD1 (6 bases). The V and J ends lost 2 bases and 6 bases respectively, with 19 bases between them. The CDR3 runs to 17 residues. Germline CDR1 MGHRA, CDR2 YSYEKL. The CDR3 protein is CASSQLPRGGVDEKLFF. As DNA, the CDR3 is TGCGCCAGCAGCCAACTTCCTCGAGGGGGGGTCGATGAAAAACTGTTTTTT.

The rearrangement links TRBV19 to TRBJ1-1, with 9 bases matching TRBD1. The ends lost 6 bases at V and 7 bases at J; junction bases unmatched: 12. This CDR3 has 15 amino acids. CDR1 LNHDA and CDR2 SQIVND come from the germline V gene (reference sequence). CDR3 protein: CASSGRRDRVSEAFF. CDR3 sequence (DNA): TGTGCCAGTAGCGGCCGCCGGGACAGGGTGAGTGAAGCTTTCTTT.

The rearrangement joins TRBV7-9 to TRBJ2-5; TRBD1 agrees at 10 bases. Germline trimming cut 4 bases from V and 0 bases from J; bases unmatched to any gene: 5. Looked up from germline, CDR1 is SEHNR and CDR2 is FQNEAQ (reference sequence). The length of the CDR3 is 16 residues. The CDR3 reads CASSYPGQGYQETQYF. The CDR3 DNA is TGTGCCAGCAGCTATCCGGGACAGGGGTACCAAGAGACCCAGTACTTC.

This clone has only a few counts. V and J are TRBV7-9 and TRBJ1-2; 9 nucleotides line up with TRBD1. The V gene's germline CDR1 is SEHNR and CDR2 FQNEAQ (reference sequence). After removal of 5 bases from V and 0 bases from J, the junction contained 4 bases not matched to a gene. The CDR3 covers 15 residues. In DNA, the CDR3 is TGTGCCAGCAGCGCCAACAGGGGGCCTAACTATGGCTACACCTTC. Translating gives CASSANRGPNYGYTF.

V gene TRBV7-2 combines with J gene TRBJ2-7; D may be TRBD1 (5 bases). From germline, CDR1 is SGHTA and CDR2 FQGNSA. V was cut by 2 bases and J by 1 base, with 12 bases left in between. The CDR3 sequence is 15 residues long. DNA of the CDR3: TGTGCCAGCAGCTTATATGGGGCCCATTCCTACGAGCAGTACTTC. This encodes CASSLYGAHSYEQYF.

This rearrangement joins TRBV9 to TRBJ2-1; D may be TRBD2 (5 bases). This CDR3 spans 17 amino acids. Germline V gene data show CDR1 as SGDLS and CDR2 as YYNGEE. Trimming shortened V by 0 bases and J by 0 bases, and 13 bases separated the two germline ends. The CDR3 here is CASSVAGGRSSYNEQFF. The CDR3 nucleotides read TGTGCCAGCAGCGTAGCTGGAGGCCGGAGCTCCTACAATGAGCAGTTCTTC.